This TCR beta chain was recorded in a study of cytomegalovirus exposure and HLA in healthy donors. Study context: An analysis done earlier identified 100 million to 140 million unique TCR beta sequences from about 180 million T cells. Clustering assigned 81% of the approximately 390 genotyped donors to the Caucasian-associated ancestry cluster. Study-wide findings and caveats: In a later analysis, most CMV-associated TCR beta chains appeared HLA-restricted. Excluded: some indistinguishable V segments such as TRBV6-2 and TRBV6-3.

Worth noting for this clone: The antigen is not known.

Vbeta (60) and Jbeta (13) primers were used in the PCR. Clones were sequenced by immunoSEQ multiplex PCR, and TCRdb holds only the in-frame ones, with some missing. The table shows 230,000 or so clones, with 85% to 95% occurring only once. CDR1 MNHEY and CDR2 SMNVEV come from the germline V gene (reference sequence). The CDR3 spans 18 residues. The V gene end was trimmed by 7 bases and the J gene end by 1 base; junction bases not matched to a gene: 18. The genes are TRBV27 and TRBJ2-7; 8 nucleotides agree with TRBD1. The origin of this receptor is a girl aged 2 to 10 in good health and CMV-seronegative. The specimen was PBMCs. The CDR3 protein is CASTPTGLRDRSSYEQYF. Written as DNA, the CDR3 is TGTGCCAGCACCCCGACAGGTCTTCGGGACAGGAGTTCCTACGAGCAGTACTTC.